This TCR beta chain derives from a study of blood T cell repertoires in COVID-19. Looking at the study overall: Specimens from acute and convalescent COVID-19 originated in the United States, Italy and Spain.

As processed by the authors: It was from reference gene primer amplification that nucleated cell counts were estimated. Clones were sequenced by immunoSEQ multiplex PCR, and TCRdb holds only the in-frame ones, with some missing. V and J calls and clone size are given by that table; D and trimming were obtained from the DNA. Of roughly 130,000 clones in the sample, around 83% were seen once. Germline CDR1 SGHRS, CDR2 YFSETQ. CDR3 size: 18 residues. V dropped 0 bases and J dropped 0 bases, with 18 bases sitting between them. The TCR sequence derives from a man over 45 who had recovered from COVID-19. The gene calls are TRBV5-1 and TRBJ1-1; D perhaps matches TRBD1 (6 bases). Sequenced input: PBMCs or T cells enriched from blood (not recorded which). CDR3 amino acids: CASSLAGGGRRMNTEAFF. Here the CDR3 DNA reads TGCGCCAGCAGCTTGGCGGGGGGCGGGCGTCGGATGAACACTGAAGCTTTCTTT.